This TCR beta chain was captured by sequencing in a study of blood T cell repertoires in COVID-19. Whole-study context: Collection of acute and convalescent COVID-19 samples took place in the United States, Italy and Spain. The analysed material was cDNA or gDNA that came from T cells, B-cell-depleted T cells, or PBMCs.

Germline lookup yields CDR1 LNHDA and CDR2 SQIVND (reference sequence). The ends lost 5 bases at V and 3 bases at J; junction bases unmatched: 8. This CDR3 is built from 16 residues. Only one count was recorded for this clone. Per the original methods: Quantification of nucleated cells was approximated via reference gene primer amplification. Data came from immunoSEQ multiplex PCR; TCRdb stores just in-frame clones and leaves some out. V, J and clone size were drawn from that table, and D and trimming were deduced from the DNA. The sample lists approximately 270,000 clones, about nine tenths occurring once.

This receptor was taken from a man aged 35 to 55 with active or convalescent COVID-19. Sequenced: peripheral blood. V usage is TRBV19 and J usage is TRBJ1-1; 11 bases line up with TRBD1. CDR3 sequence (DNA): TGTGCCAGTAGTTCACTCTCGGGACAGGGGGACACTGAAGCTTTCTTT. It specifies CASSSLSGQGDTEAFF.